This T cell receptor beta chain was identified during a study of shared clonotypes between healthy human individuals. TCRdb's copy holds only in-frame clones and misses some; the assay was immunoSEQ multiplex PCR. The sample lists around 1.9 million clones, just under 95% occurring once. The naive CD8 fraction comprised CD45RO-negative cells positively selected for CCR7 and excluded terminally differentiated effector memory CD45RA+ cells. The TCR sequence derives from a young man in good health. Some clones in this sample may be carry-over from other donors' samples. Specimen: naive CD8+ T cells from PBMCs.

CDR3: CASSLEEASSQPQHF. For the CDR3, the DNA is TGTGCCAGCAGCTTGGAAGAGGCTTCTTCACAGCCCCAGCATTTT. The gene calls are TRBV5-5 and TRBJ1-5; D is ambiguous. In germline, CDR1 is SGHKS, CDR2 YYEKEE (reference sequence). The CDR3 extends over 15 amino acids. Between the trimmed V and J ends, which lost 0 bases and 7 bases, there was a span of 14 bases.